This T cell receptor beta chain came from a study of shared clonotypes between healthy human individuals. Data came from immunoSEQ multiplex PCR; TCRdb stores just in-frame clones and leaves some out. The sample records roughly 500,000 clones, approximately 78% being singletons. A note on this clone: Its specificity is not known.

This CDR3 region has 14 residues. V was clipped by 1 base and J by 3 bases, with 9 bases between them. Germline CDR1 is MNHNS and CDR2 is SASEGT. The study, taken as a whole, reports: Clonotype sharing among donors likely depends on sequencing depth.

Sequencing was performed on PBMCs. The chain employs TRBV6-1 and TRBJ1-2; a possible D gene is TRBD1 (6 bases). This sequence originates from a woman aged 40-49 years in good health. Some clones in this sample may be carry-over from other donors' samples. In DNA, the CDR3 is TGTGCCAGCAGTGAAGTTGCAGGGGACTATGGCTACACCTTC. Its protein product is CASSEVAGDYGYTF.